These T cell receptor beta chains were read from a single sample in a study of blood T cells in healthy people across ages. MiXCR, applied by TCRdb to the 5' RACE reads, yields one record per CDR3 protein. The sample records 650,000 to 700,000 distinct CDR3 sequences, roughly 30% being singletons. Input material: blood. The source of these receptors is a woman aged 80 or over in good health. Both conserved end residues are part of each CDR3. The order of the fields is D gene, J gene, clone size, V gene, CDR3 protein, CDR3 DNA. D genes are given only for firm matches. Rows may omit the clone size; those that give it use once, few, many or a size class.

-	TRBJ2-7	many	TRBV5-1	CASSLGGLSSYEQYF	TGCGCCAGCAGCTTAGGGGGACTGAGCTCCTACGAGCAGTACTTC
TRBD2	TRBJ2-1	-	TRBV4-2	CASSPSRSGGWYEQFF	TGTGCCAGCAGCCCCTCCCGCAGCGGGGGGTGGTATGAGCAGTTCTTC
-	TRBJ2-5	-	TRBV20-1	CSARASQGSQETQYF	TGCAGTGCTAGAGCTTCGCAGGGGAGCCAAGAGACCCAGTACTTC
-	TRBJ2-1	-	TRBV5-1	CASSLEVGKGNEQFF	TGCGCCAGCAGCTTGGAGGTGGGGAAGGGCAATGAGCAGTTCTTC
TRBD1	TRBJ1-1	many	TRBV29-1	CSGTRGGTNTEAFF	TGCAGCGGAACCAGGGGGGGGACGAACACTGAAGCTTTCTTT
-	TRBJ2-5	-	TRBV10-3	CAISVGQGETQYF	TGTGCCATCAGTGTAGGGCAGGGAGAGACCCAGTACTTC
-	TRBJ1-5	-	TRBV29-1	CSRAENQPQHF	TGCAGCCGTGCGGAAAATCAGCCCCAGCATTTT
TRBD1	TRBJ1-6	-	TRBV30	CAWNWGQTYNSPLHF	TGTGCCTGGAATTGGGGACAGACCTATAATTCACCCCTCCACTTT
TRBD2	TRBJ2-3	-	TRBV20-1	CSAILAGADTQYF	TGCAGTGCTATTTTAGCGGGAGCAGATACGCAGTATTTT
-	TRBJ1-1	many	TRBV15	CATSSSFGSRGTEAFF	TGTGCCACCAGCAGCTCCTTCGGGTCCCGGGGCACTGAAGCTTTCTTT